This TCR beta chain stems from a study of blood T cell repertoires in COVID-19. At the level of the study: Acute-phase and convalescent COVID-19 samples originated in the United States, Italy and Spain. Nucleic acid was either cDNA or gDNA, and it came from T cells, B-cell-depleted T cells, or PBMCs.

CDR1 and CDR2 (germline): GTSNPN, SVGIG (reference sequence). V lost 0 bases and J 4 bases, leaving 15 bases between the germline ends. The CDR3 loop spans 15 amino acids. The authors' processing: Amplification with reference gene primers provided the estimates of nucleated cell counts. Using immunoSEQ multiplex PCR, the repertoire was profiled, and TCRdb retains in-frame clones only, with some absent. The V and J calls and clone size were taken over from that table, and D and trimming were inferred from the DNA. The table has over 200,000 clones, approximately 90% seen once. The chain recombines TRBV30 with TRBJ1-2, with D maybe TRBD1 (6 bases). Input material: peripheral blood. This receptor was identified in a man between 35 and 55 years old with acute or convalescent COVID-19. DNA for the CDR3: TGTGCCTGGAGTGTAGGTAGGGGGTTGAGCTATGGCTACACCTTC. Amino acid sequence: CAWSVGRGLSYGYTF.